A single sample is the source of the 13 T cell receptor beta chains below, sequenced in a study of cytomegalovirus exposure and HLA in healthy donors (dated by TCRdb to 2017 to 2019). The receptor library was made with the immunoSEQ multiplex PCR assay. A mixture of 60 forward primers for TCR Vbeta segments and 13 reverse primers for TCR Jbeta segments was used in the multiplex PCR. This is the immuneACCESS table as TCRdb keeps it, with only in-frame sequences that have V and J called. A part of the clones is gone; compared with another copy, unresolved V genes explain less than half, and the rest is unexplained. Within this sample are roughly 73,000 clones, with 75% to 80% of them counted one time only. The top ten clonotypes cover nearly 3.5% of the sample. Sequencing was done on a sample of PBMCs. The receptors here all came from a man aged 35-49 years in good health and CMV-seronegative.

This sequence joins TRBV27 and TRBJ1-1; maybe TRBD1 (5 bases). Germline loops: CDR1 MNHEY, CDR2 SMNVEV (reference sequence). The CDR3 spans 14 residues. Deletions cut 4 bases from V and 3 bases from J, with 12 bases between. Here the CDR3 reads CASSSGNSDTEAFF. The CDR3 DNA follows: TGTGCCAGCAGTTCAGGGAATTCGGACACTGAAGCTTTCTTT.

The rearrangement joins TRBV6-1 to TRBJ1-1, with D possibly matching TRBD1 (5 bases). This CDR3 has 12 residues. Trimming left V 6 bases short and J 8 bases short, with 13 bases between. Germline V gene lookup returns CDR1 MNHNS and CDR2 SASEGT. The CDR3 DNA reads as TGTGCCAGCAGGACAGAGGTCCTGGAAGCTTTCTTT. Its protein is CASRTEVLEAFF.

The chain has TRBV30 and TRBJ2-1; D is possibly TRBD1 (5 bases). The CDR3 spans 14 residues. The V end lost 2 bases, the J end lost 2 bases, and 10 bases lay between the germline ends. CDR1 GTSNPN and CDR2 SVGIG come from the germline V gene (reference sequence). The DNA of the CDR3 is TGTGCCTGGAGTAGGGGCGATCCCTACAATGAGCAGTTCTTC. Translation: CAWSRGDPYNEQFF.

The chain couples TRBV27 to TRBJ1-1; TRBD1 matches at 9 bases. From germline, CDR1 is MNHEY and CDR2 SMNVEV (reference sequence). Trimming removed 4 bases from V and 10 bases from J; junction bases left unmatched: 7. The CDR3 contains 13 residues. CDR3 sequence reads: CASSSQGAVGAFF. The CDR3 region has the DNA TGTGCCAGCAGTTCACAGGGGGCTGTGGGAGCTTTCTTT.

The chain uses TRBV5-1 and TRBJ2-5, with TRBD2 matching 9 bases. V shed 6 bases, J shed 1 base, and the junction held 1 base outside the gene matches. CDR1 is SGHRS, CDR2 YFSETQ, per germline. The CDR3 is 13 amino acids. CDR3 bases: TGCGCCAGCACGCGGGGGGGCCAAGAGACCCAGTACTTC. Translating gives CASTRGGQETQYF. The full variable domain, completed using reference TRBV5-1 and TRBJ2-5, is KAGVTQTPRYLIKTRGQQVTLSCSPISGHRSVSWYQQTPGQGLQFLFEYFSETQRNKGNFPGRFSGRQFSNSRSEMNVSTLELGDSALYLCASTRGGQETQYFGPGTRLLVL.

The table lists this clone with a few counts. This chain links TRBV6-1 with TRBJ1-6; 7 bases fit TRBD1. Germline CDR1 is MNHNS and CDR2 is SASEGT. V gave up 2 bases and J gave up 10 bases; unmatched junction bases: 5. The CDR3 covers 14 residues. The CDR3 bases are TGTGCCAGCAGTGAATGGCAGGGGGGATCACCCCTCCACTTT. Encoded protein: CASSEWQGGSPLHF.

Details on this clone: This same CDR3 is encoded by further DNA sequences in the sample. The chain has TRBV5-1 and TRBJ2-5, with D perhaps matching TRBD1 (6 bases). Germline CDR1 is SGHRS and CDR2 is YFSETQ. Trimming cost V 0 bases and J 1 base, with 7 bases left between them. The CDR3 has 14 residues. The CDR3 region is CASSLGGPQETQYF. The CDR3 bases are TGCGCCAGCAGCTTGGGGGGGCCCCAAGAGACCCAGTACTTC.

The chain carries TRBV10-3 and TRBJ2-1; TRBD1 aligns across 10 bases. Germline CDR1 and CDR2: ENHRY and SYGVKD. The CDR3 sequence is 18 residues long. J gave up 0 bases and V 5 bases, and 10 bases lay outside the gene matches. CDR3 loop: CAISPGQGRFSSYNEQFF. CDR3 DNA: TGTGCCATCAGTCCGGGACAGGGGCGTTTTAGCTCCTACAATGAGCAGTTCTTC.

The chain carries TRBV6-5 and TRBJ2-7, with 7 bases that match TRBD1. Germline V lookup: CDR1 MNHEY, CDR2 SVGAGI. Unmatched junction bases numbered 13, after V lost 7 bases and J lost 4 bases. The CDR3 consists of 15 residues. CDR3 DNA sequence: TGTGCCAGCACTGCAAAGGGACAGCTGAGGTACGAGCAGTACTTC. It codes for CASTAKGQLRYEQYF.

The J gene is TRBJ1-5, the V gene TRBV30; D possibly corresponds to TRBD1 (6 bases). Trimming took 3 bases from V and 7 from J, leaving 16 bases between them. In germline, CDR1 is GTSNPN, CDR2 SVGIG (reference sequence). This CDR3 region has 14 residues. Here the CDR3 reads CAWSYQGQGQPQHF. CDR3 bases: TGTGCCTGGAGCTACCAGGGGCAGGGGCAGCCCCAGCATTTT.

This chain joins TRBV6-1 and TRBJ1-5, with TRBD1 matching 9 bases. V shed 5 bases and J 1 base; nucleotides not matched to a gene: 3. Germline V gene data show CDR1 as MNHNS and CDR2 as SASEGT. The CDR3 covers 15 residues. The CDR3 loop reads CASSRDRVSNQPQHF. The CDR3 nucleotides read TGTGCCAGCAGTCGGGACAGGGTGAGCAATCAGCCCCAGCATTTT.

This chain uses TRBV19 with TRBJ1-5; weak D call: TRBD1 (6 bases). The CDR3 has 15 residues. With 7 bases removed from V and 1 base from J, the gap between germline ends came to 14 bases. Germline CDR1 LNHDA, CDR2 SQIVND (reference sequence). CDR3 nucleotide sequence: TGTGCCAGTACCGGGGGGGGGCGAAGCAATCAGCCCCAGCATTTT. It codes for CASTGGGRSNQPQHF.

The rearrangement joins TRBV10-3 to TRBJ1-1, with D possibly TRBD1 on 5 matching bases. Germline V gene sequence: CDR1 ENHRY, CDR2 SYGVKD. Trimming cost V 8 bases and J 7 bases, with 26 bases left between them. The CDR3 sequence is 16 residues long. DNA of the CDR3: TGTGCCATCTCTCACCCGACTGGACGAAAAAGGGGTGAAGCTTTCTTT. Protein product: CAISHPTGRKRGEAFF.